These 24 T cell receptor beta chains share one sample of origin, sequenced in a study of PD-1 blockade in classical Hodgkin lymphoma. Repertoires were generated with immunoSEQ multiplex PCR, while TCRdb's copy carries only in-frame clones and drops some. The table has roughly 13,000 clones, over 80% seen once. After autologous stem cell transplantation all patients relapsed, and prior brentuximab vedotin exposure differed between cohorts. The source material was peripheral blood mononuclear cells (PBMCs), sampled at baseline. Receptors originate from a human donor with classical Hodgkin lymphoma.

As DNA, the CDR3 is TGTGCCAGCAGTCGTCAAGGGCCGGGGGAGCAGTACTTC. Translated, it gives CASSRQGPGEQYF. The rearrangement joins TRBV27 to TRBJ2-7; D perhaps matches TRBD2 (5 bases). Germline V gene sequence: CDR1 MNHEY, CDR2 SMNVEV (reference sequence). This CDR3 has 13 residues. V was clipped by 5 bases and J by 7 bases, with 15 bases between them.

The chain has TRBV19 and TRBJ2-7; 8 bases fit TRBD2. This CDR3 spans 15 amino acids. Per germline, CDR1 LNHDA and CDR2 SQIVND (reference sequence). V dropped 1 base and J dropped 5; count of bases not matched to a gene: 7. The CDR3 here is CASSIAGGPLDEQYF. The CDR3 region has the DNA TGTGCCAGTAGTATAGCGGGAGGGCCTTTGGACGAGCAGTACTTC.

The chain joins TRBV30 to TRBJ1-1; D perhaps matches TRBD1 (6 bases). Trimming pared 4 bases from V and 7 bases from J, leaving 25 bases between. CDR3 length equals 16 residues. Germline-derived CDR1 and CDR2 are GTSNPN and SVGIG (reference sequence). Here the CDR3 DNA reads TGTGCCTGGACCCCCACCTCGGGCAGGGGCTTCGGTGAAGCTTTCTTT. This sequence encodes CAWTPTSGRGFGEAFF. The full variable domain, completed using reference TRBV30 and TRBJ1-1, is SQTIHQWPATLVQPVGSPLSLECTVEGTSNPNLYWYRQAAGRGLQLLFYSVGIGQISSEVPQNLSASRPQDRQFILSSKKLLLSDSGFYLCAWTPTSGRGFGEAFFGQGTRLTVV.

This clone was counted once. CDR3 region: CASRSGQNYGYTF. CDR3 sequence (DNA): TGCGCCAGCAGGTCGGGACAGAACTATGGCTACACCTTC. This chain links TRBV5-1 with TRBJ1-2, with TRBD1 matching 7 bases. This CDR3 is built from 13 residues. The V gene end was trimmed by 5 bases and the J gene end by 2 bases; junction bases not matched to a gene: 3. The germline CDR1 and CDR2 sequences are SGHRS and YFSETQ. Complete variable domain (other parts from reference TRBV5-1 and TRBJ1-2): KAGVTQTPRYLIKTRGQQVTLSCSPISGHRSVSWYQQTPGQGLQFLFEYFSETQRNKGNFPGRFSGRQFSNSRSEMNVSTLELGDSALYLCASRSGQNYGYTFGSGTRLTVV.

This sequence joins TRBV5-8 and TRBJ2-4; no definite D call. V was cut by 3 bases and J by 6 bases, with 13 bases left in between. The CDR3 loop spans 14 amino acids. The germline gives CDR1 SGHTS, CDR2 YDEGEE. CDR3 residues: CASSSRAPGNIQYF. CDR3 bases: TGTGCCAGCAGCTCCCGGGCTCCTGGAAACATTCAGTACTTC.

This clone was found once. V usage is TRBV7-6 and J usage is TRBJ2-3; no definite D call. Trimming cost V 2 bases and J 6 bases, with 12 bases left between them. Germline loops: CDR1 SGHVS, CDR2 FNYEAQ. The CDR3 is 14 residues long. CDR3 nucleotide sequence: TGTGCCAGCAGCTTAAAACGGCACATCGATACGCAGTATTTT. Encoded protein: CASSLKRHIDTQYF. The full variable domain, with the rest looked up from reference TRBV7-6 and TRBJ2-3, is GAGVSQSPRYKVTKRGQDVALRCDPISGHVSLYWYRQALGQGPEFLTYFNYEAQQDKSGLPNDRFSAERPEGSISTLTIQRTEQRDSAMYRCASSLKRHIDTQYFGPGTRLTVL.

This chain connects TRBV9 to TRBJ2-5, with D possibly being TRBD1 or TRBD2 (5 bases each). Germline values: CDR1 SGDLS, CDR2 YYNGEE. V gave up 0 bases and J gave up 5 bases, with 14 bases separating them. The CDR3 is 15 amino acids. CDR3 coding DNA: TGTGCCAGCAGCGTAGATGTAGGGTGGGGGGAGACCCAGTACTTC. Translated: CASSVDVGWGETQYF.

V is TRBV6-5 and J is TRBJ1-1; D is unresolved. Trimming shortened V by 2 bases and J by 0 bases, and 7 bases separated the two germline ends. The CDR3 consists of 14 residues. Germline lookup yields CDR1 MNHEY and CDR2 SVGAGI. CDR3 bases: TGTGCCAGCAGTTACGGGGAGGTGAACACTGAAGCTTTCTTT. Translation gives CASSYGEVNTEAFF.

The chain has TRBV25-1 and TRBJ2-7; D may be TRBD1 or TRBD2 (6 bases each). Germline values: CDR1 MGHDK, CDR2 SYGVNS. This CDR3 comprises 14 residues. V gave up 6 bases and J gave up 4 bases, with 16 bases separating them. This CDR3 is CASRPGWGAYEQYF. Here the CDR3 DNA reads TGTGCCAGCAGGCCCGGCTGGGGGGCTTACGAGCAGTACTTC.

CDR3 amino acids: CASSKTSGNNEQFF. DNA for the CDR3: TGCGCCAGCAGCAAGACTAGCGGTAACAATGAGCAGTTCTTC. The V call is TRBV5-1, the J call TRBJ2-1, with 9 bases identical to TRBD2. The CDR3 is 14 residues long. J was trimmed by 5 bases and V by 4 bases; bases with no gene match: 4. CDR1 is SGHRS and CDR2 is YFSETQ in the germline V gene.

Regarding this clone: One base separates it from a far larger clone, so it is likely a read error. Additional DNA sequences in this sample encode the identical CDR3. CDR3 coding DNA: TGCGCCAGCAGCTCGCTTCAGGGATCGGGAAACACCATATATTTT. This gives the protein CASSSLQGSGNTIYF. The rearrangement links TRBV5-1 to TRBJ1-3; TRBD1 is a possible D gene (5 bases). CDR3 length equals 15 residues. Germline lookup yields CDR1 SGHRS and CDR2 YFSETQ. Trimming pared 3 bases from V and 4 bases from J, leaving 14 bases between.

This clone was picked up one time. The chain employs TRBV7-2 and TRBJ2-3; D uncertain. Germline loops: CDR1 SGHTA, CDR2 FQGNSA. V gave up 0 bases and J gave up 2 bases, with 3 bases separating them. This CDR3 has 13 amino acids. CDR3 bases: TGTGCCAGCAGCTTAGCTCCCACAGATACGCAGTATTTT. Its protein is CASSLAPTDTQYF.

This chain connects TRBV6-1 to TRBJ1-3; D call uncertain. This CDR3 spans 12 amino acids. Trimming shortened V by 4 bases and J by 16 bases, and 17 bases separated the two germline ends. The V gene's germline CDR1 is MNHNS and CDR2 SASEGT. This CDR3 reads CASSAPTTISYF. Here the CDR3 DNA reads TGTGCCAGCAGTGCACCGACGACAATTAGTTATTTT.

The chain has TRBV7-9 and TRBJ2-1; D not resolved. CDR3 length: 13 residues. In germline, CDR1 is SEHNR, CDR2 FQNEAQ (reference sequence). Deletions cut 1 base from V and 10 bases from J, with 11 bases between. The CDR3, as DNA: TGTGCCAGCAGCTTAGGTCCCGTGAGAGAGCAGTTCTTC. As protein: CASSLGPVREQFF.

This clone was counted between two and nine times. The chain is built from TRBV30 and TRBJ1-2; no clear D. This CDR3 has 12 residues. Germline-derived CDR1 and CDR2 are GTSNPN and SVGIG (reference sequence). Trimming stripped 4 bases from V and 2 bases from J, with 8 bases between. In nucleotides, the CDR3 is TGTGCCTGGAACCCAGTAAACTATGGCTACACCTTC. Translation gives CAWNPVNYGYTF.

V is TRBV11-2 and J is TRBJ2-1, with 9 bases fitting TRBD2. The germline V gene encodes CDR1 SGHAT and CDR2 FQNNGV. V dropped 3 bases and J dropped 14; count of bases not matched to a gene: 5. This CDR3 is built from 12 residues. CDR3 sequence: CASSLASGIEFF. DNA of the CDR3: TGTGCCAGCAGCTTGGCTAGCGGGATAGAGTTCTTC.

The chain combines TRBV29-1 with TRBJ1-1; a possible D gene is TRBD1 (5 bases). The length of the CDR3 is 11 residues. Trimming shortened V by 7 bases and J by 4 bases, and 10 bases separated the two germline ends. CDR1 is SQVTM and CDR2 is ANQGSEA in the germline V gene. The CDR3 here is CSARGVTEAFF. The CDR3 DNA follows: TGCAGCGCGAGGGGTGTCACTGAAGCTTTCTTT.

The chain is built from TRBV27 and TRBJ2-7; 7 bases fit TRBD2. The V gene's germline CDR1 is MNHEY and CDR2 SMNVEV (reference sequence). The CDR3 runs 14 residues. The J segment lost 3 bases and the V segment lost 3 bases, leaving 5 bases of the junction unmatched. This CDR3 reads CASSFWGEGYEQYF. The CDR3 nucleotides are TGTGCCAGCAGTTTTTGGGGGGAGGGCTACGAGCAGTACTTC.

The chain employs TRBV6-4 and TRBJ1-5; 8 bases are a match to TRBD1. V gave up 9 bases and J gave up 2 bases; unmatched junction bases: 3. The germline V gene has CDR1 MRHNA and CDR2 SNTAGT. The CDR3 is 13 amino acids. CDR3 nucleotide sequence: TGTGCCAGGGCGGGACAGGGCAATCAGCCCCAGCATTTT. Its translation is CARAGQGNQPQHF.

This chain joins TRBV5-1 and TRBJ2-1; D gene uncertain. V lost 0 bases, J lost 4 bases, and 5 bases lay in between. Germline CDR1 SGHRS, CDR2 YFSETQ. The CDR3 extends over 13 amino acids. CDR3 bases: TGCGCCAGCAGCTTGGGTGCATACAATGAGCAGTTCTTC. It codes for CASSLGAYNEQFF.

The chain couples TRBV2 to TRBJ1-4, with 8 positions matching TRBD1. From germline, CDR1 is SNHLY and CDR2 FYNNEI. This CDR3 is built from 14 residues. With V trimmed by 6 bases and J by 8 bases, 8 bases remained unmatched. Here the CDR3 reads CASSRDRTGEKLFF. CDR3 coding DNA: TGTGCCAGCAGCCGGGACAGGACTGGGGAAAAACTGTTTTTT.

The rearrangement uses TRBV6-1 and TRBJ2-3; 14 nucleotides agree with TRBD2. V lost 4 bases, J lost 2 bases, and 5 bases stayed unmatched. The CDR3 sequence is 17 residues long. The V gene's germline CDR1 is MNHNS and CDR2 SASEGT. In DNA, the CDR3 is TGTGCCAGCAGTGCTCGACTAGCGGGAGGGATCACAGATACGCAGTATTTT. It encodes CASSARLAGGITDTQYF.

The V and J genes are TRBV5-5 and TRBJ2-3, with 8 positions matching TRBD2. V shed 2 bases and J 4 bases; nucleotides not matched to a gene: 0. The CDR3 length is 13 residues. The germline gives CDR1 SGHKS, CDR2 YYEKEE (reference sequence). CDR3 in amino acids: CASSLLAADTQYF. The CDR3 nucleotides are TGTGCCAGCAGCTTACTAGCGGCAGATACGCAGTATTTT.

The gene calls are TRBV6-5 and TRBJ2-3, with D uncertain. The CDR3 extends over 12 amino acids. Germline CDR1 and CDR2: MNHEY and SVGAGI. Deletions cut 6 bases from V and 7 bases from J, with 11 bases between. As DNA, the CDR3 is TGTGCCAGCAGCCCAGGATTCTATACGCAGTATTTT. Translation gives CASSPGFYTQYF.